This T cell receptor beta chain originates from a study of blood T cell repertoires in COVID-19. Study at large: T cells, B-cell-depleted T cells, or PBMCs provided the cDNA or gDNA that served as material.

Data came from immunoSEQ multiplex PCR; TCRdb stores just in-frame clones and leaves some out. Of roughly 180,000 clones listed, roughly 76% are singletons. There are 14 residues in the CDR3. V dropped 3 bases and J dropped 10 bases, with 15 bases sitting between them. Germline lookup yields CDR1 MDHEN and CDR2 SYDVKM. The J gene is TRBJ1-4, the V gene TRBV28; D is unresolved. This receptor was taken from a woman in her 50s with active or convalescent COVID-19. Sequencing was performed on peripheral blood. The CDR3 nucleotides read TGTGCCAGCAGTTTGAATGGAGGAACCACAAAACTGTTTTTT. Its translation: CASSLNGGTTKLFF.